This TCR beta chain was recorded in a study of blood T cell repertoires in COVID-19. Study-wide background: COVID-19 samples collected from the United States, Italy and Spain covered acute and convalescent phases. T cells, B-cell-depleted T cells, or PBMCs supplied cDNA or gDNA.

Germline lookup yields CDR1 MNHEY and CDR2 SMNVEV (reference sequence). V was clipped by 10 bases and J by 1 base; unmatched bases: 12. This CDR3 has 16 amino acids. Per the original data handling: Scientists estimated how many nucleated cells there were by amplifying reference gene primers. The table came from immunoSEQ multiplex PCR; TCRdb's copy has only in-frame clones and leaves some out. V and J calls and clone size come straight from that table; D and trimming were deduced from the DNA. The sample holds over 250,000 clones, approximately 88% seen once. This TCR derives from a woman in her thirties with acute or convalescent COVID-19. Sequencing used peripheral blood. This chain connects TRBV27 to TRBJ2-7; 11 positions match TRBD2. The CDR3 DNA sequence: TGTGCCACCCGCAGGGGCCGGACTAGCGGGTCCTACGAGCAGTACTTC. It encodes CATRRGRTSGSYEQYF.